The 5 T cell receptor beta chains presented below share a single source sample, sequenced in a study of blood T cells in healthy people across ages. Sample-barcoded 5' priming and a J-beta primer mix drove a second PCR of roughly 6 to 12 cycles. TCRdb re-called the 5' RACE reads with MiXCR, one entry per CDR3 protein. This sample yields approximately 1.5 million distinct CDR3 sequences, of which roughly 32% are seen a single time; around 10% belongs to the top ten. Input material: blood. These receptor sequences come from a woman aged 25 to 39 in good health.

This clonotype was found a few times. CDR3 sequence reads: CASSYGEPRRHGPFLEQYF. In DNA form, the CDR3 reads TGTGCCAGCAGTTACGGCGAACCAAGAAGACATGGACCCTTTCTCGAGCAGTACTTC. The rearrangement links TRBV6-2 or TRBV6-3 to TRBJ2-7; no reliable D call. The length of the CDR3 is 19 residues. V was trimmed by 2 bases and J by 6 bases, leaving 29 bases between them. Germline lookup yields CDR1 MNHEY and CDR2 SVGEGT.

About this clonotype itself: A read error may produce the germline difference seen at one junction end. CDR3 in amino acids: CAGRDWGQGLNEQYF. The CDR3 region has the DNA TGTGCCGGCAGGGACTGGGGACAGGGGTTAAACGAGCAGTACTTC. The chain uses TRBV6-6 and TRBJ2-7, with TRBD1 matching 10 bases. The CDR3 spans 15 residues. CDR1 MNHNY and CDR2 SVGAGI come from the germline V gene (reference sequence).

CDR3 nucleotide sequence: TGTGCCAGCAGCTCACCCGTCAGACATGGAACTAGCGGGAGTTTCGACGAGCAGTACTTC. Its protein product is CASSSPVRHGTSGSFDEQYF. This rearrangement joins TRBV7-3 to TRBJ2-7, with 11 bases fitting TRBD2. The V and J ends lost 4 bases and 5 bases, in that order; junction bases with no gene match: 22. Germline lookup yields CDR1 SGHTA and CDR2 FQGTGA. CDR3 length: 20 amino acids.

The V call is TRBV5-1, the J call TRBJ1-1; D possibly corresponds to TRBD1 (5 bases). Per germline, CDR1 SGHRS and CDR2 YFSETQ. The CDR3 consists of 18 residues. V was trimmed by 2 bases and J by 2 bases, leaving 22 bases between them. CDR3 residues: CASSFVESPGGRNTEAFF. In DNA form, the CDR3 reads TGCGCCAGCAGCTTCGTTGAATCCCCCGGGGGAAGAAACACTGAAGCTTTCTTT.

The table lists this clonotype with many counts. The chain uses TRBV12-3 or TRBV12-4 and TRBJ2-7; D not resolved. V shed 6 bases and J shed 6 bases, with 12 bases lying between them. The CDR3 is made up of 12 amino acids. CDR3 DNA sequence: TGTGCCAGCAGCCCTATCAAGGCCGAGCAGTACTTC. It yields the protein CASSPIKAEQYF.